This T cell receptor (beta chain) was identified in a study of shared clonotypes between healthy human individuals. Donors had no recently reported acute infections or vaccinations and were HIV-negative. CD4+ cell separation produced CD45RA+ naive and CD45RA-negative memory subsets. Libraries were prepared by immunoSEQ multiplex PCR; TCRdb keeps only in-frame clonotypes and omits some of them. The sample consists of 2 million to 2.5 million clones, 80% to 95% of them appearing once. This CDR3 is built from 14 residues. Germline V gives CDR1 MGHRA, CDR2 YSYEKL. The V end lost 3 bases, the J end lost 4 bases, and 9 bases lay between the germline ends.

The sequenced sample was naive CD4+ T cells from PBMCs. Subset given: CD45RA+ positively selected. This sequence was found in a man aged 18 to 30 in good health. Some clones in this sample may be carry-over from other donors' samples. This chain uses TRBV4-1 with TRBJ1-4; tentatively, D is TRBD1 (5 bases). CDR3 DNA: TGCGCCAGCAGCCAGCCTGGGGGTAATGAAAAACTGTTTTTT. Amino acid sequence: CASSQPGGNEKLFF.